This T cell receptor (beta chain) was found in a study of T cells in Graves' hyperthyroidism and ophthalmopathy (dated by TCRdb to about 2019). Background on the whole study: Peripheral blood was collected at initial diagnosis, before any treatment. To identify distinguishing TCR V-J signatures, a discovery cohort of around 98 patients was used, comprising under 45 with Graves' ophthalmopathy and some 60 with stable Graves' hyperthyroidism. Prospective prediction of ophthalmopathy was tested in an independent validation cohort consisting of roughly 19 hyperthyroidism patients and approximately 16 patients who later progressed to ophthalmopathy. The 90 to 100 discovery patients were randomly divided into training and test sets at a 7:3 ratio. In addition, the study compared T-cell repertoires in thyroid tissue and in blood from six Graves' hyperthyroidism patients. Once sampling was done, hyperthyroidism patients were given methimazole at a starting dose of 30 mg daily, whereas ophthalmopathy patients were given high-dose intravenous methylprednisolone. The paper describes TCR Vbeta CDR3 sequencing of fewer than 150 peripheral blood samples, made up of 43 ophthalmopathy patients, 70 to 80 hyperthyroidism patients and 17 progressor patients. The paper as a whole reports these results and caveats: In validation, the model predicted progression to ophthalmopathy a median of around 6.5 months before onset, with approximately 68% sensitivity and 72.22% specificity. No statistical method was used to fix the sample size in advance, and group allocation was not hidden from the investigators. Ophthalmopathy was separated from stable hyperthyroidism by a 13 V-J signature model, with approximately 89% sensitivity and approximately 81% specificity obtained in cross-validation and 80%/75% obtained in testing. Most expanded thyroid clonotypes (frequency above 0.001) were also detected in blood, suggesting blood repertoires may reflect thyroid immune responses.

The TCR beta CDR3 regions were amplified from the RNA transcripts. For the first round of RT-PCR on the TCR CDR3, the HTBI primer set was used together with the Qiagen OneStep RT-PCR kit. Libraries were constructed in a second round of multiplex PCR, after which size selection and purification were performed. Sequencing of the libraries was done on an Illumina HiSeq2000 using paired-end 100 bp reads. The paper's processing steps were these. Raw data were processed with SOAPnuke, discarding reads with adapters, uncalled bases, mean Phred below 15, or no exact constant-primer or identifier match. COPE v1.2.5 was used to merge high-quality paired reads, and clonotypes were defined as unique nucleotide sequences. Clonotypes were aligned to IMGT TRBV, TRBD and TRBJ reference segments using MiTCR v1.1. Only V-J combinations with frequency above 0.0001, covering roughly 99% of repertoires, were analysed. The TCS score was defined as F50 (clonal expansion) divided by E x V (chaos), with BLOSUM62-based TCRdist calculated between CDR3 peptides within each V-J. Welch's t-statistics and random forest reduced around 510 V-J features to roughly 13, which were used in a naive Bayes classifier (R e1071). TCRdb's own reprocessing of the public reads used fastp at Q25 and MiXCR and kept productive beta chains. Entries that share a CDR3 protein sequence are merged under the most common genes and DNA. What appears here as the V and J calls and clone size reflects TCRdb's work, not the paper's. Present in this sample are approximately 600,000 distinct CDR3 sequences, around 16% of which were seen just once. In total, the top ten clones hold less than 4.5% of the sample.

Remarks on this clonotype: Its target antigen remains unknown. The input lacks base qualities; no much larger clone sits a single base away.

The CDR1 and CDR2 encoded by the germline V gene (reference sequence) are SEHNR and FQNEAQ. Trimming at the junction amounts to 4 bases on V and 1 base on J, and the germline ends lie 16 bases apart. The CDR3 runs 16 amino acids, cysteine and phenylalanine included. Just CDR3 DNA is preserved here, 48 bases in frame from base 1. Graves' hyperthyroidism was defined as stable when no progression to ophthalmopathy occurred over 18 months of follow-up. Hyperthyroidism patients were newly diagnosed, had a disease duration of under 2 months, and were aged 18 to 65 years. Exclusion was applied to patients with uncontrolled infections, other autoimmune diseases, pregnancy or lactation. Clinical symptoms, serum thyroxine and TRAb, thyroid ultrasound, and orbital computed tomography formed the basis for the diagnoses. PBMCs were separated from 7.5 to 10 ml of fresh peripheral blood using Ficoll-Paque density gradient centrifugation. Total RNA was extracted using Trizol reagent, and RNA quality was assessed on an Agilent 2100 Bioanalyzer.

What was sequenced was blood. The clonotype comes from a woman in her 30s with Graves' hyperthyroidism. The rearrangement combines TRBV7-9 with TRBJ1-1; the D gene remains uncertain. The DNA sequence is given as TGTGCCAGCAGCTCATACTTATCCGCAGAGAACACTGAAGCTTTCTTT. It is translated as CASSSYLSAENTEAFF.